This TCR beta chain emerged from a study of shared clonotypes between healthy human individuals (dated by TCRdb to between 2020 and 2021). About the investigation overall: A couple of women and a few men aged 18 to 49 years were included in the cohort. Per donor, three plates each were used for CD4 naive and CD4 memory, two for CD8 naive, and one for CD8 memory. The study deeply sequenced blood TCR repertoires of five healthy adults to estimate repertoire size and the extent of clonotype sharing between individuals. To increase sequencing depth and limit assay-specific biases, TCR repertoire library preparation and sequencing were carried out by different laboratories using diverse techniques. Leukapheresis yielded between about 0.85 and 9.5 billion PBMCs per donor.

From the cysteine up to the phenylalanine, the CDR3 has a length of 15 residues. Solely the CDR3 DNA is kept, with 45 bases framed from the first base. CDR1 and CDR2 are read off the germline V gene (reference sequence) as LNHNV and YYDKDF. The V and J ends are trimmed by 1 base and 0 bases, leaving 6 bases between them. Points on this clone: This clone's antigen is unknown. No much larger clone exists at a distance of one base, and base qualities are not known. The sample holds other DNA sequences that translate to the same CDR3.

For the CD8 naive samples, CD45RO-negative cells were positively selected for CCR7, yielding a CD45RA+CCR7+ population from which TemRA cells were excluded. The donors were healthy, HIV-negative adults who had no recently reported acute infections or vaccinations. Every donor was a Caucasian adult living in Nashville, Tennessee, USA. Blood was collected by leukapheresis, and PBMCs were isolated by Ficoll-Histopaque density gradient centrifugation and then cryopreserved in liquid nitrogen vapor phase. Analytical flow cytometry was used to check the purity and quantity of every magnetically sorted T cell population. Genomic DNA was isolated from each sorted fraction and quantified by UV absorbance on a Nanodrop 2000c. Study-wide conclusions, independent of this receptor: Incomplete sequencing was indicated by rarefaction of sorted-subset datasets, despite the large sequencing depth. Estimated clonotype richness was generally larger for naive than for memory subsets. Pairwise subsampling indicated that sequencing depth was expected to affect the degree of clonotype sharing among donors. Across a few donors, approximately 5% of naive CD4, approximately 4% of naive CD8, under 2.5% of memory CD4, and 0.4% of memory CD8 clonotypes were shared. Because the study included only a small number of donors, the genetic and exposure-history diversity represented was limited. Sampling was limited to blood, and TCR repertoires in tissue likely differ from TCR repertoires in blood. Compared with non-shared clonotypes, the clonotypes found in all four sorted-subset donors had higher generation probabilities.

TCR CDR3 regions were amplified from genomic DNA by multiplex PCR using the deep immunoSEQ assay. For each cell subset, the extracted genomic DNA was distributed evenly across all wells of several immunoSEQ 96-well plates, and each plate served as one replicate. For sorted subsets, 150 to 250 ng genomic DNA, equal to some 30,000 T cell genomes, was loaded into each replicate PCR. Purified libraries were measured with a Qubit 3.0 fluorometer, size-checked on a Bioanalyzer 2100, and measured again with the KAPA Library Quantification kit. Every immunoSEQ 96-well plate was sequenced on a dedicated single-read 150-cycle Illumina NextSeq 550 flow cell. The original pipeline was this. Because only junctional sequences without quality scores were contained in the immunoSEQ output, filtering matching that applied to full-length reads could not be performed. To assign V/J genes and CDR3, sequences were annotated against IMGT germline references using PyIR, a Python wrapper for IgBLAST v1.9. Any read was removed if the V/J assignment was weak (E-value above 1e-6), the CDR3 was missing, or the read contained stop codons, out-of-frame junctions, or ambiguous translated residues. V3J clonotypes were defined by identical inferred V gene, J gene, and CDR3 amino acid sequence. The percentage overlap between two repertoires was calculated by dividing the number of shared unique clonotypes by the size of the smaller repertoire. Repertoire richness was assessed with RTK rarefaction, the Chao1 estimator, and Recon v2.1 estimates of unobserved clonotypes. Generation probabilities for all TCRbeta clonotypes obtained by the gDNA method from a handful of donors were computed using OLGA. TCRdb holds this immuneACCESS table with in-frame rearrangements only. Some clones are missing; in checked studies, unresolved V genes explain under half, and the rest has no known cause. V and J calls and clone size are as listed in that table; D and trimming were resolved from the DNA. The sample table shows roughly 2.1 million clones, and just over 90% are seen once. In total, the top ten clones hold 1.5% to 2% of the sample.

The sequencing input was naive CD8+ T cells from PBMCs. The sample's cell subset or site label is to be understood as: CD45RA+CCR7+. The TCR comes from a man aged 18 to 29 in good health. Some clones in this sample may be carry-over from other donors' samples. The chain links TRBV15 with TRBJ1-4; a confident D gene designation cannot be given. The nucleotides are TGTGCCACCAGCAGAGGGGGTGCAACTAATGAAAAACTGTTTTTT. This is translated as CATSRGGATNEKLFF.